One sample yielded the 31 T cell receptor beta chains listed below, sequenced in a study of blood T cell repertoires in COVID-19. Using immunoSEQ multiplex PCR, the repertoire was profiled, and TCRdb retains in-frame clones only, with some absent. The data contain more than 300,000 clones, roughly 86% of them singletons. Sequencing was done on a sample of peripheral blood. All receptors derive from a woman between 25 and 40 years old with COVID-19, enrolled during active disease.

This clone was found once. The chain couples TRBV4-2 to TRBJ2-5; maybe TRBD2 (7 bases). This CDR3 spans 16 amino acids. The V and J ends lost 1 base and 4 bases respectively, with 16 bases between them. The germline gives CDR1 LGHNA, CDR2 YNFKEQ. The CDR3 nucleotides are TGTGCCAGCAGCCAAGGGGAGTTTGGGGGGGCAGAGACCCAGTACTTC. Translation: CASSQGEFGGAETQYF.

This chain uses TRBV3-1 (or the pseudogene TRBV3-2) with TRBJ1-2, with D perhaps matching TRBD1 (5 bases). V was clipped by 4 bases and J by 2 bases, with 14 bases between them. Germline lookup yields CDR1 LGHDT and CDR2 YNNKEL (reference sequence). The CDR3 covers 15 residues. CDR3 sequence (DNA): TGTGCCAGCAGCCGTGCACCGACAGAAAACTATGGCTACACCTTC. It encodes CASSRAPTENYGYTF.

This chain joins TRBV4-3 and TRBJ2-3; 11 bases are a match to TRBD2. This CDR3 has 18 residues. V lost 0 bases to trimming and J lost 2 bases; unmatched junction nucleotides: 7. Germline V gene lookup returns CDR1 LGHNA and CDR2 YSLEER. CDR3 DNA sequence: TGCGCCAGCAGCCAAGATACCCTAGCGGGGGGTCTCACAGATACGCAGTATTTT. Its protein product is CASSQDTLAGGLTDTQYF.

This clone has more than one count but fewer than ten. The chain has TRBV2 and TRBJ2-2, with 7 bases lining up with TRBD1. CDR1 and CDR2 from the germline V gene are SNHLY and FYNNEI. V shed 3 bases, J shed 1 base, and the junction held 2 bases outside the gene matches. CDR3 length: 15 residues. The CDR3 DNA reads TGTGCCAGCAGTGACCAGGGGGTGAACACCGGGGAGCTGTTTTTT. This gives the protein CASSDQGVNTGELFF.

The CDR3 sequence is CASSLRLAGPYNEQFF. Written as DNA, the CDR3 is TGCGCCAGCAGCTTGAGGCTAGCGGGACCCTACAATGAGCAGTTCTTC. This sequence joins TRBV5-1 and TRBJ2-1; TRBD2 matches 9 bases. The CDR3 runs 16 residues. Germline CDR1 reads SGHRS; CDR2 reads YFSETQ. The J segment lost 2 bases and the V segment lost 1 base, leaving 4 bases of the junction unmatched.

The genes are TRBV4-3 and TRBJ1-2; TRBD1 might be the D (5 bases). This CDR3 region has 14 residues. Germline V gene sequence: CDR1 LGHNA, CDR2 YSLEER. Trimming pared 2 bases from V and 7 bases from J, leaving 14 bases between. This chain's CDR3 is CASSQRGGGSGYTF. The CDR3 DNA reads as TGCGCCAGCAGCCAAAGGGGCGGAGGGAGTGGCTACACCTTC.

The rearrangement uses TRBV12-3 or TRBV12-4 and TRBJ1-2, with TRBD1 as a possible D gene (6 bases). CDR3 size: 11 residues. The V and J ends lost 8 bases and 8 bases respectively, with 12 bases between them. In DNA, the CDR3 is TGTGCCAGCGGGAACAGGGTCGGCTACACCTTC. It yields the protein CASGNRVGYTF.

This chain joins TRBV2 and TRBJ2-7, with a tentative D call TRBD1 (5 bases). The CDR3 contains 14 residues. CDR1 and CDR2 from the germline V gene are SNHLY and FYNNEI. The V end was cut by 4 bases, the J end by 2 bases, with 12 bases between. CDR3 sequence reads: CASSGSDTPYEQYF. The DNA of the CDR3 is TGTGCCAGCAGTGGTTCGGACACACCCTACGAGCAGTACTTC.

The rearrangement uses TRBV6-5 and TRBJ2-3; possibly TRBD2 for D (6 bases). V was trimmed by 0 bases and J by 2 bases, leaving 9 bases between them. The CDR3 is made up of 15 amino acids. Per the germline V gene, CDR1 is MNHEY and CDR2 is SVGAGI. CDR3 sequence (DNA): TGTGCCAGCAGTTACTCAGGGACTGCCACAGATACGCAGTATTTT. Amino acid sequence: CASSYSGTATDTQYF.

Concerning this clone: Germline and junction disagree at one end, which may indicate a read error. This chain connects TRBV3-1 (or the pseudogene TRBV3-2) to TRBJ1-1, with D hard to call. CDR3 size: 13 residues. CDR1 LGHDT and CDR2 YNNKEL come from the germline V gene (reference sequence). The CDR3 spells CASSQDYFGRGEF. For the CDR3, the DNA is TGTGCCAGCAGCCAAGATTATTTCGGGCGGGGAGAATTT.

The chain couples TRBV5-8 to TRBJ2-3, with TRBD2 matching 10 bases. V was clipped by 4 bases and J by 1 base; unmatched bases: 3. This CDR3 spans 15 amino acids. Germline lookup yields CDR1 SGHTS and CDR2 YDEGEE. CDR3 in DNA: TGTGCCAGCAGCCCCGGGACTAGCGGCACAGATACGCAGTATTTT. Translated: CASSPGTSGTDTQYF.

The gene calls are TRBV28 and TRBJ1-5; D is perhaps TRBD1 (6 bases). V was cut by 11 bases and J by 0 bases, with 14 bases left in between. Per germline, CDR1 MDHEN and CDR2 SYDVKM. This CDR3 spans 14 amino acids. The CDR3 nucleotides read TGTGCCTCTACCAGGGGTCATAGCAATCAGCCCCAGCATTTT. Encoded protein: CASTRGHSNQPQHF.

The genes are TRBV3-1 (or the pseudogene TRBV3-2) and TRBJ2-2; TRBD1 might be the D (5 bases). V lost 4 bases and J 4 bases, leaving 10 bases between the germline ends. The CDR3 is 14 residues long. Germline CDR1 and CDR2: LGHDT and YNNKEL (reference sequence). The CDR3 protein is CASSLRQSTGELFF. The CDR3 DNA reads TGTGCCAGCAGCCTAAGACAGTCCACCGGGGAGCTGTTTTTT.

The V call is TRBV12-3 or TRBV12-4, the J call TRBJ2-5; TRBD2 might be the D (5 bases). The CDR3 runs to 13 residues. The V and J ends lost 6 bases and 9 bases respectively, with 17 bases between them. For the CDR3, the DNA is TGTGCCAGCAGCCAAAGGCCGGGGAAGCCCCAGTACTTC. Protein product: CASSQRPGKPQYF.

V usage is TRBV4-2 and J usage is TRBJ2-3, with 7 bases aligning to TRBD2. The CDR3 is 17 residues long. Germline CDR1 LGHNA, CDR2 YNFKEQ. After removal of 4 bases from V and 3 bases from J, the junction contained 13 bases not matched to a gene. The CDR3 loop reads CASSPVGGATGTDTQYF. CDR3 DNA: TGTGCCAGCAGCCCAGTGGGAGGGGCGACGGGAACAGATACGCAGTATTTT.

The chain joins TRBV6-4 to TRBJ1-1; TRBD1 matches at 7 bases. The germline CDR1 and CDR2 sequences are MRHNA and SNTAGT. CDR3 length: 14 residues. Losses at the gene ends were 5 bases for V and 1 base for J; bases not matched to a gene: 4. In nucleotides, the CDR3 is TGTGCCAGCAGTAAAGGGACAGAGAACACTGAAGCTTTCTTT. Protein: CASSKGTENTEAFF.

The chain links TRBV27 to TRBJ1-2; D is uncertain. The length of the CDR3 is 14 residues. Per germline, CDR1 MNHEY and CDR2 SMNVEV (reference sequence). Between the trimmed V and J ends, which lost 2 bases and 3 bases, there was a span of 10 bases. CDR3 amino acids: CASSLLPEYYGYTF. CDR3 coding DNA: TGTGCCAGCAGTTTACTACCGGAGTACTATGGCTACACCTTC.

CDR3 sequence: CASSVGGGNEQYF. The DNA of the CDR3 is TGTGCCAGCAGCGTAGGTGGGGGGAACGAGCAGTACTTC. V gene TRBV9 combines with J gene TRBJ2-7, with D possibly being TRBD2 (6 bases). Trimming took off 0 bases at V and 5 bases at J, with 9 bases between the two ends. The CDR3 totals 13 residues. Germline CDR1 reads SGDLS; CDR2 reads YYNGEE.

J is TRBJ2-1 and V is TRBV13; D gene ambiguous. CDR3 length equals 13 residues. Trimming removed 5 bases at V and 9 bases at J, with 14 bases between. CDR1 is PRHDT, CDR2 FYEKMQ, per germline (reference sequence). CDR3 in amino acids: CASSLQKRLEQFF. The DNA for the CDR3 is TGTGCCAGCAGCCTTCAAAAGAGGCTTGAGCAGTTCTTC. The whole variable domain, remainder taken from reference TRBV13 and TRBJ2-1, is AAGVIQSPRHLIKEKRETATLKCYPIPRHDTVYWYQQGPGQDPQFLISFYEKMQSDKGSIPDRFSAQQFSDYHSELNMSSLELGDSALYFCASSLQKRLEQFFGPGTRLTVL.

This clone was detected once. The chain employs TRBV6-1 and TRBJ2-7, with 8 nucleotides matching TRBD1. The CDR3 length is 14 residues. The V segment lost 2 bases and the J segment 9 bases; nucleotides outside the gene matches: 9. Germline V gene lookup returns CDR1 MNHNS and CDR2 SASEGT. DNA of the CDR3: TGTGCCAGCAGTGAATTTGGGGCAGGGGGCGGGCAGTACGTC. It specifies CASSEFGAGGGQYV.

The chain has TRBV10-2 and TRBJ2-5; 11 bases fit TRBD1. Germline assignment: CDR1 WSHSY and CDR2 SAAADI. V shed 3 bases and J 5 bases; nucleotides not matched to a gene: 5. This CDR3 region has 15 residues. The CDR3 DNA follows: TGCGCCAGCAGTGACTGGGACAGGGGGTACGAGACCCAGTACTTC. Its translation: CASSDWDRGYETQYF.

The V and J genes are TRBV11-1 and TRBJ2-7, with 13 bases identical to TRBD2. The CDR3 has 15 residues. Per germline, CDR1 SGHAT and CDR2 FQDESV (reference sequence). Trimming cost V 4 bases and J 6 bases; bases outside gene matches: 6. The DNA for the CDR3 is TGTGCCAGCAGCTCAACTAGCGGGGGGGCAAGCGAGCAGTACTTC. Translating it yields CASSSTSGGASEQYF.

J is TRBJ2-7 and V is TRBV4-1; 7 bases map to TRBD1. This CDR3 has 14 residues. Germline assignment: CDR1 MGHRA and CDR2 YSYEKL. V shed 2 bases and J 3 bases; nucleotides not matched to a gene: 4. CDR3 loop: CASSQHRDSYEQYV. CDR3 coding DNA: TGCGCCAGCAGCCAACACCGGGACAGCTACGAGCAGTACGTC.

The genes are TRBV30 and TRBJ1-6; the D is unclear. CDR1 and CDR2 (germline): GTSNPN, SVGIG (reference sequence). Trimming removed 1 base from V and 18 bases from J, with 16 bases in between. This CDR3 region has 12 residues. The CDR3 nucleotides read TGTGCCTGGAGTGCGGCAGGTTGGCAGGCCCACTTT. This gives the protein CAWSAAGWQAHF.

This chain connects TRBV19 to TRBJ2-5; 8 bases line up with TRBD1. Losses at the gene ends were 10 bases for V and 4 bases for J; bases not matched to a gene: 8. This CDR3 has 13 amino acids. Germline V gene data show CDR1 as LNHDA and CDR2 as SQIVND (reference sequence). CDR3 nucleotide sequence: TGTGCCACCTCAGGGACAGGAAGAGAGACCCAGTACTTC. This codes for CATSGTGRETQYF.

The V call is TRBV30, the J call TRBJ2-7; 7 bases are a match to TRBD2. Germline V gene lookup returns CDR1 GTSNPN and CDR2 SVGIG (reference sequence). CDR3 length: 12 residues. J was trimmed by 7 bases and V by 2 bases; bases with no gene match: 5. CDR3 in DNA: TGTGCCTGGAGTCGGGGGGAGAAGGAGCAGTACTTC. Its protein is CAWSRGEKEQYF.

V gene TRBV6-5 combines with J gene TRBJ2-7, with 15 bases identical to TRBD2. The CDR3 is 14 amino acids. Trimming removed 7 bases from V and 7 bases from J; junction bases left unmatched: 5. The germline CDR1 and CDR2 sequences are MNHEY and SVGAGI. CDR3 in amino acids: CASIGTSGGNEQYF. The DNA of the CDR3 is TGTGCCAGCATAGGGACTAGCGGGGGGAATGAGCAGTACTTC.

This chain joins TRBV21-1 and TRBJ2-2; the listed D gene, TRBD2, was not tested against the DNA. TRBV21-1 is marked as a pseudogene. CDR3 length equals 17 residues. This CDR3 reads CASSKDGASENTGELFF. CDR3 nucleotides: TGTGCCAGCAGCAAAGATGGCGCTAGCGAGAACACCGGGGAGCTGTTTTTT.

This clone occurred many times. The chain couples TRBV18 to TRBJ2-7; 7 bases align to TRBD1. CDR1 is KGHSH, CDR2 LQKENI, per germline. After removal of 0 bases from V and 4 bases from J, the junction contained 15 bases not matched to a gene. The CDR3 contains 18 residues. CDR3 protein: CASSPPVKMTGNLYEQYF. CDR3 nucleotides: TGTGCCAGCTCACCACCGGTAAAGATGACAGGGAATCTTTACGAGCAGTACTTC. The complete variable domain, with remaining parts taken from reference TRBV18 and TRBJ2-7, reads NAGVMQNPRHLVRRRGQEARLRCSPMKGHSHVYWYRQLPEEGLKFMVYLQKENIIDESGMPKERFSAEFPKEGPSILRIQQVVRGDSAAYFCASSPPVKMTGNLYEQYFGPGTRLTVT.

This chain connects TRBV12-5 to TRBJ2-1; D remains ambiguous. CDR3 length: 14 amino acids. Germline V CDR1 and CDR2: LGHNT, FRNRAP. The ends were cut back, 6 bases at V and 0 bases at J, with 9 bases in the middle. CDR3 in amino acids: CASGASPSYNEQFF. CDR3 DNA sequence: TGTGCTAGTGGGGCCTCTCCCTCCTACAATGAGCAGTTCTTC. The full variable domain, its missing parts supplied by reference TRBV12-5 and TRBJ2-1, is DARVTQTPRHKVTEMGQEVTMRCQPILGHNTVFWYRQTMMQGLELLAYFRNRAPLDDSGMPKDRFSAEMPDATLATLKIQPSEPRDSAVYFCASGASPSYNEQFFGPGTRLTVL.

The chain employs TRBV5-1 and TRBJ2-5; 9 bases are a match to TRBD1. Looked up from germline, CDR1 is SGHRS and CDR2 is YFSETQ. The length of the CDR3 is 14 residues. V lost 3 bases and J lost 2; bases outside the gene matches: 2. CDR3 sequence: CASSSGTGQETQYF. The CDR3 coding sequence is TGCGCCAGCAGCTCCGGGACAGGGCAAGAGACCCAGTACTTC.